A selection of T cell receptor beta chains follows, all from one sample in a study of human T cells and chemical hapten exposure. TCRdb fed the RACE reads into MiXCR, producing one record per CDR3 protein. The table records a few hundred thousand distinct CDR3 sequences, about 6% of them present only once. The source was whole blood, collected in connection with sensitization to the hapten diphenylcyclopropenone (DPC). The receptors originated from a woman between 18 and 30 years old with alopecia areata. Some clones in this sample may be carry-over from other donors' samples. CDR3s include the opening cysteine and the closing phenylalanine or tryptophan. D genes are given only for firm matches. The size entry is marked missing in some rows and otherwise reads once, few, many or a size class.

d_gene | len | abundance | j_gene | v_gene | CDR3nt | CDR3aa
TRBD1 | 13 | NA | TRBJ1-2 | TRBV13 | TGTGCCAGCAGCTTGGACAGGGACGGAGGCTACACCTTC | CASSLDRDGGYTF
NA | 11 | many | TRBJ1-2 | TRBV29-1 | TGCAGCGTTGACAGGTCGGATGGCTACACCTTC | CSVDRSDGYTF
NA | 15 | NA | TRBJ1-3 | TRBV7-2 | TGTGCCAGCAGCTCATCAGGGGATCGTGGAAACACCATATATTTT | CASSSSGDRGNTIYF
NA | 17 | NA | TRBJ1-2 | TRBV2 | TGTGCCAGCAGGTCGGGAGGCTCAGGAACTCTCTTCTATGGCTACACCTTC | CASRSGGSGTLFYGYTF
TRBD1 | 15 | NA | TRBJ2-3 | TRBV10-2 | TGCGCCAGCAGTGATACAGGGGGCTGGGCAGATACGCAGTATTTT | CASSDTGGWADTQYF
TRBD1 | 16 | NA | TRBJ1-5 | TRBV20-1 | TGCAGTGCTCCAAGACCGGGACAGGGCCTCAATCAGCCCCAGCATTTT | CSAPRPGQGLNQPQHF
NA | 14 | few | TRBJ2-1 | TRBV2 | TGTGCCAGCAGTGAAATGGTCTCCTACAATGAGCAGTTCTTC | CASSEMVSYNEQFF
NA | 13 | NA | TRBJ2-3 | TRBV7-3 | TGTGCCAGCAGCTTAGAGTCCCCAGATACGCAGTATTTT | CASSLESPDTQYF
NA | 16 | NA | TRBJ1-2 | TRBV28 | TGTGCCAGCAGTTTATCTGGGCACAGGGTATCTAATGGCTACACCTTC | CASSLSGHRVSNGYTF
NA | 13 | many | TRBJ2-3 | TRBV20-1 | TGCAGTGCCCCGCAGGGCAGCACAGATACGCAGTATTTT | CSAPQGSTDTQYF
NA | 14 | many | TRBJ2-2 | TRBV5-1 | TGCGCCAGCAGCTTGGCAGGTGGAACCGGGGAGCTGTTTTTT | CASSLAGGTGELFF
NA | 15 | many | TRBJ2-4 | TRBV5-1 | TGCGCCAGCAGCTTGAGTGCGGGAGCCAAAAACATTCAGTACTTC | CASSLSAGAKNIQYF
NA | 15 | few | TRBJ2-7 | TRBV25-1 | TGTGCCAGCAGTGGCTCCGGACAAATCCCCTACGAGCAGTACTTC | CASSGSGQIPYEQYF
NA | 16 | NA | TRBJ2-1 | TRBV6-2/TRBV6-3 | TGTGCCAGCAGTTCCCCGGGCGTCGGAGTGCACAATGAGCAGTTCTTC | CASSSPGVGVHNEQFF
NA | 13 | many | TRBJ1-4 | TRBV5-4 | TGTGCCAGCAGCCAGAGAGCCTATGAAAAACTGTTTTTT | CASSQRAYEKLFF
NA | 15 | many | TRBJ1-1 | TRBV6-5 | TGTGCCAGCAGTATGTCGGGAGTCTTTAACACTGAAGCTTTCTTT | CASSMSGVFNTEAFF
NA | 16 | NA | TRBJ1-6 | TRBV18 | TGTGCCAGCTCACCCTTCCCCTCCGGGGGTAATTCAGCCCTCCACTTT | CASSPFPSGGNSALHF
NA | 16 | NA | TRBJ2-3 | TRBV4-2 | TGTGCCAGCAGCCAAGGGACTCCAGCCAGTGTTGATACGCAGTATTTT | CASSQGTPASVDTQYF
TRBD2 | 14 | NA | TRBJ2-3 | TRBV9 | TGTGCCAGCAGCGCCCGGGACTACACAGATACGCAGTATTTT | CASSARDYTDTQYF
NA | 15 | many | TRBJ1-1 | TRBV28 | TGTGCCAGCAGTTCAACCGGACGTTGGGTCACTGAAGCTTTCTTT | CASSSTGRWVTEAFF
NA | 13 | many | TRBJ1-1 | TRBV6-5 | TGTGCCAGCATGGGGGGAGTTTACCCTGAAGCTTTCTTT | CASMGGVYPEAFF
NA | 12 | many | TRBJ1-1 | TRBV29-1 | TGCAGCGTTGAAGGGCTGGGGACTGAAGCTTTCTTT | CSVEGLGTEAFF
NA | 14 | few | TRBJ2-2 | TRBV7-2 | TGTGCCAGCAGCGGGCGCAGTGGAACCGGGGAGCTGTTTTTT | CASSGRSGTGELFF
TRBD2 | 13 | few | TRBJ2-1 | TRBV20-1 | TGCAGACCAATAGCGGGGGGGCTGAATGAGCAGTTCTTC | CRPIAGGLNEQFF